The 4 T cell receptor beta chains below come from one sample, sequenced in a study of response to subunit inactivated influenza vaccine. TCRdb re-analysed the RT-PCR reads in MiXCR, keeping a single row per CDR3 protein. The sample has about half a million distinct CDR3 sequences; approximately 11% are singletons. The specimen was PBMCs from blood, collected 40 to 50 days after vaccination. These receptors were collected from a man aged 50 or older who received an inactivated influenza vaccine.

The chain combines TRBV20-1 with TRBJ2-7, with D possibly being TRBD1 (6 bases). Germline CDR1 reads DFQATT; CDR2 reads SNEGSKA (reference sequence). CDR3 length equals 13 residues. Trimming took off 6 bases at V and 6 bases at J, with 18 bases between the two ends. The CDR3 region is CSAPRTGGTEQYF. The CDR3 coding sequence is TGCAGTGCCCCCCGGACTGGGGGCACCGAGCAGTACTTC.

This clonotype was picked up a small number of times. The gene calls are TRBV28 and TRBJ1-2; D perhaps matches TRBD1 (5 bases). V lost 9 bases and J 2 bases, leaving 16 bases between the germline ends. The CDR3 has 14 residues. Germline CDR1 MDHEN, CDR2 SYDVKM. The CDR3 sequence: CASAPGPINYGYTF. CDR3 DNA: TGTGCCAGTGCCCCGGGACCGATCAACTATGGCTACACCTTC.

Written as DNA, the CDR3 is TGTGCCAGCAGCGGGAGACTAGCGGGGGCCGTCAATGAGCAGTTCTTC. This encodes CASSGRLAGAVNEQFF. This chain connects TRBV9 to TRBJ2-1; 12 bases match TRBD2. Trimming cost V 3 bases and J 6 bases; bases outside gene matches: 7. The CDR3 covers 16 residues. Looked up from germline, CDR1 is SGDLS and CDR2 is YYNGEE.

This clonotype occurred many times. The chain is built from TRBV5-4 and TRBJ1-2; TRBD1 matches at 9 bases. Germline V gives CDR1 SGHNT, CDR2 YYREEE (reference sequence). The CDR3 covers 12 residues. V was pared by 6 bases and J by 6 bases, with 3 bases of the junction left unmatched. CDR3 bases: TGTGCCAGCACCCGGACAGGGGATGGCTACACCTTC. Its translation is CASTRTGDGYTF.